This T cell receptor (beta chain) was documented in a study of cytomegalovirus exposure and HLA in healthy donors. This cohort consisted of healthy bone marrow donors. Study results and limitations: TCR beta chains numbering some 160 were designated cytomegalovirus-associated. Specificity of three CMV-associated chains for CMV antigens was verified in vitro.

This clone was counted between two and nine times. The antigen remains unidentified. The V gene end was trimmed by 3 bases and the J gene end by 4 bases; junction bases not matched to a gene: 7. The germline V gene encodes CDR1 SGDLS and CDR2 YYNGEE. This CDR3 is 16 amino acids long. Primers: 60 Vbeta forward and 13 Jbeta reverse. Under the authors' procedure: Roughly 10 million shared chains were among around 80 million unique TCR beta chains counted in a later analysis. Repertoires were generated with immunoSEQ multiplex PCR, while TCRdb's copy carries only in-frame clones and drops some. Clone size and the V and J calls come from that table; the DNA yielded D and trimming. This repertoire shows over 130,000 clones, about 61% found once; its top ten account for approximately 1.8%.

The sample comprised PBMCs. The chain combines TRBV9 with TRBJ2-5; 12 bases fit TRBD2. The receptor was isolated from a male donor in good health and CMV-seronegative. CDR3 amino acids: CASSAILAGGRETQYF. The CDR3 DNA is TGTGCCAGCAGCGCGATACTAGCGGGGGGCAGAGAGACCCAGTACTTC. The full variable domain, rest sourced from reference TRBV9 and TRBJ2-5, is DSGVTQTPKHLITATGQRVTLRCSPRSGDLSVYWYQQSLDQGLQFLIQYYNGEERAKGNILERFSAQQFPDLHSELNLSSLELGDSALYFCASSAILAGGRETQYFGPGTRLLVL.